Shown below are 21 T cell receptor beta chains from a single sample sequenced in a study of control samples from healthy donors and cancer patients. Generated by immunoSEQ multiplex PCR, the TCRdb table keeps only in-frame clones and is missing some. The table shows 50,000 to 55,000 clones, with roughly 90% occurring only once. The sample taken for sequencing was PBMCs. The receptors were sampled from a man aged 35 to 55 with colorectal cancer.

This sequence joins TRBV5-1 and TRBJ1-5; no reliable D call. V was clipped by 3 bases and J by 12 bases, with 16 bases between them. The CDR3 is 13 amino acids. Germline lookup yields CDR1 SGHRS and CDR2 YFSETQ. This CDR3 is CASSSEGRGNQHF. CDR3 coding DNA: TGCGCCAGCAGCTCCGAAGGACGCGGGAACCAGCATTTT. The complete variable domain, with remaining parts taken from reference TRBV5-1 and TRBJ1-5, reads KAGVTQTPRYLIKTRGQQVTLSCSPISGHRSVSWYQQTPGQGLQFLFEYFSETQRNKGNFPGRFSGRQFSNSRSEMNVSTLELGDSALYLCASSSEGRGNQHFGDGTRLSIL.

This clone was counted only a few times. This chain joins TRBV19 and TRBJ1-5; unclear D gene. Trimming shortened V by 3 bases and J by 2 bases, and 5 bases separated the two germline ends. Germline V gene lookup returns CDR1 LNHDA and CDR2 SQIVND (reference sequence). This CDR3 is built from 13 residues. CDR3 DNA sequence: TGTGCCAGTAGTATGAGGGGCAATCAGCCCCAGCATTTT. Translated: CASSMRGNQPQHF.

This rearrangement joins TRBV5-5 to TRBJ2-7; D gene ambiguous. Germline V gene data show CDR1 as SGHKS and CDR2 as YYEKEE (reference sequence). The V end lost 0 bases, the J end lost 0 bases, and 7 bases lay between the germline ends. CDR3 length equals 14 residues. This chain's CDR3 is CASSLGRSSYEQYF. CDR3 sequence (DNA): TGTGCCAGCAGCTTGGGAAGGAGCTCCTACGAGCAGTACTTC.

The V gene is TRBV5-1, the J gene TRBJ2-7; D is ambiguous. V shed 1 base and J shed 6 bases, with 8 bases lying between them. The CDR3 runs to 12 residues. Germline assignment: CDR1 SGHRS and CDR2 YFSETQ. The CDR3 sequence is CASSLSSGEQYF. The CDR3 coding sequence is TGCGCCAGCAGCTTGTCCAGTGGCGAGCAGTACTTC.

The chain employs TRBV11-2 and TRBJ2-1; 9 bases fit TRBD2. Looked up from germline, CDR1 is SGHAT and CDR2 is FQNNGV. The V and J ends lost 6 bases and 2 bases, in that order; junction bases with no gene match: 8. The CDR3 is made up of 16 amino acids. The CDR3 region is CASSSRGGRAYNEQFF. The CDR3 DNA reads TGTGCCAGCAGTTCAAGGGGCGGGAGGGCCTACAATGAGCAGTTCTTC.

The table lists this clone with a few counts. This chain uses TRBV7-3 with TRBJ1-1, with D unclear. The CDR3 is made up of 13 amino acids. CDR1 is SGHTA and CDR2 is FQGTGA in the germline V gene. The V and J ends lost 4 bases and 4 bases respectively, with 10 bases between them. The CDR3 region is CASSSLPGTEAFF. In nucleotides, the CDR3 is TGTGCCAGCAGCTCACTCCCGGGCACTGAAGCTTTCTTT.

The chain combines TRBV29-1 with TRBJ2-7; 9 bases agree with TRBD2. Germline V gene data show CDR1 as SQVTM and CDR2 as ANQGSEA. There are 14 residues in the CDR3. J was trimmed by 0 bases and V by 6 bases; bases with no gene match: 6. CDR3 sequence: CSVLAGGSSYEQYF. CDR3 nucleotide sequence: TGCAGCGTGCTGGCGGGAGGGAGCTCCTACGAGCAGTACTTC.

This sequence joins TRBV7-2 and TRBJ2-3; D possibly matches TRBD1 or TRBD2 (6 bases each). This CDR3 comprises 17 residues. Germline V gene data show CDR1 as SGHTA and CDR2 as FQGNSA. Trimming removed 1 base at V and 4 bases at J, with 18 bases between. The CDR3 nucleotides are TGTGCCAGCAGCTTAGTCTCAGGGGCAGGGAGGCCAGATACGCAGTATTTT. It encodes CASSLVSGAGRPDTQYF.

The V call is TRBV10-3, the J call TRBJ2-2; 7 nucleotides agree with TRBD2. The CDR3 is made up of 14 amino acids. V was clipped by 9 bases and J by 5 bases; unmatched bases: 9. Per germline, CDR1 ENHRY and CDR2 SYGVKD. The CDR3 coding sequence is TGTGCCATTACCGAGGGAGGGAGGACCGGGGAGCTGTTTTTT. Protein sequence: CAITEGGRTGELFF.

The chain uses TRBV9 and TRBJ2-2; no definite D call. CDR1 is SGDLS and CDR2 is YYNGEE in the germline V gene. Trimming removed 3 bases from V and 2 bases from J, with 2 bases in between. The CDR3 runs 12 residues. The CDR3 protein is CASSGNTGELFF. In DNA form, the CDR3 reads TGTGCCAGCAGCGGCAACACCGGGGAGCTGTTTTTT.

The genes are TRBV30 and TRBJ2-1; TRBD2 aligns across 7 bases. This CDR3 is built from 13 residues. The V segment lost 4 bases and the J segment 4 bases; nucleotides outside the gene matches: 4. The germline CDR1 and CDR2 sequences are GTSNPN and SVGIG (reference sequence). DNA of the CDR3: TGTGCCTGGAAACTAGCGAGTTACAATGAGCAGTTCTTC. It codes for CAWKLASYNEQFF.

The chain employs TRBV7-9 and TRBJ1-3; TRBD1 matches at 9 bases. CDR3 length equals 16 residues. CDR1 and CDR2 from the germline V gene are SEHNR and FQNEAQ (reference sequence). The trim removed 4 bases at V and 2 bases at J, leaving 6 bases unmatched. CDR3 loop: CASSSGQGRAGNTIYF. Written as DNA, the CDR3 is TGTGCCAGCAGCTCGGGACAGGGTAGGGCTGGAAACACCATATATTTT.

V is TRBV24-1 and J is TRBJ2-1; 8 bases map to TRBD2. The CDR3 spans 14 residues. J gave up 7 bases and V 4 bases, and 5 bases lay outside the gene matches. The germline V gene encodes CDR1 KGHDR and CDR2 SFDVKD. The CDR3 sequence: CATSETGTRNEQFF. The CDR3 DNA sequence: TGTGCCACCAGTGAAACCGGGACTAGAAATGAGCAGTTCTTC.

The V and J genes are TRBV2 and TRBJ2-6; a weak D match, TRBD2 (6 bases). Germline CDR1 and CDR2: SNHLY and FYNNEI. V was trimmed by 6 bases and J by 3 bases, leaving 9 bases between them. The CDR3 length is 14 residues. The CDR3 sequence is CASSPGGGANVLTF. DNA for the CDR3: TGTGCCAGCAGCCCCGGGGGTGGGGCCAACGTCCTGACTTTC.

This clone appeared once. The chain joins TRBV4-1 to TRBJ2-1; 7 bases are a match to TRBD1. The CDR3 is made up of 15 amino acids. Germline assignment: CDR1 MGHRA and CDR2 YSYEKL. V was clipped by 1 base and J by 4 bases; unmatched bases: 4. The CDR3 DNA reads as TGCGCCAGCAGCCAAGTCCCGGACAGGTACAATGAGCAGTTCTTC. It translates to CASSQVPDRYNEQFF.

J is TRBJ1-6 and V is TRBV2; D remains ambiguous. V was clipped by 8 bases and J by 5 bases, with 7 bases between them. The germline CDR1 and CDR2 sequences are SNHLY and FYNNEI. The CDR3 covers 12 residues. The CDR3 loop reads CASRGNNSPLHF. The CDR3 bases are TGTGCCAGCCGGGGTAATAATTCACCCCTCCACTTT.

V is TRBV12-5 and J is TRBJ2-7; 7 nucleotides match TRBD1. The CDR3 spans 12 residues. Germline trimming cut 1 base from V and 13 bases from J; bases unmatched to any gene: 7. Germline V gene data show CDR1 as LGHNT and CDR2 as FRNRAP. The CDR3 sequence is CASGLDGQVSYF. CDR3 bases: TGTGCTAGTGGTTTGGATGGACAGGTATCTTACTTC.

This clone was counted a single time. CDR3 amino acids: CASSLRGLAGRGGAPYNEQFF. DNA of the CDR3: TGTGCCAGCAGTTTAAGGGGACTAGCGGGACGCGGGGGCGCTCCCTACAATGAGCAGTTCTTC. This chain uses TRBV27 with TRBJ2-1; 13 nucleotides agree with TRBD2. This CDR3 has 21 amino acids. Trimming removed 2 bases from V and 2 bases from J; junction bases left unmatched: 15. The germline gives CDR1 MNHEY, CDR2 SMNVEV (reference sequence).

V is TRBV27 and J is TRBJ2-5, with D unclear. The CDR3 contains 13 residues. Germline V gives CDR1 MNHEY, CDR2 SMNVEV (reference sequence). The V end was cut by 0 bases, the J end by 5 bases, with 7 bases between. CDR3 loop: CASSLSNGETQYF. The CDR3 DNA follows: TGTGCCAGCAGTTTATCGAATGGGGAGACCCAGTACTTC.

V usage is TRBV5-1 and J usage is TRBJ1-2; TRBD1 might be the D (6 bases). The CDR3 sequence is 14 residues long. Germline assignment: CDR1 SGHRS and CDR2 YFSETQ. V was cut by 2 bases and J by 4 bases, with 12 bases left in between. The CDR3: CASSLGQNFYGYTF. The CDR3 DNA follows: TGCGCCAGCAGCTTAGGACAGAACTTCTATGGCTACACCTTC. Variable domain in full (rest from reference TRBV5-1 and TRBJ1-2): KAGVTQTPRYLIKTRGQQVTLSCSPISGHRSVSWYQQTPGQGLQFLFEYFSETQRNKGNFPGRFSGRQFSNSRSEMNVSTLELGDSALYLCASSLGQNFYGYTFGSGTRLTVV.

J is TRBJ2-5 and V is TRBV12-3 or TRBV12-4, with 9 positions matching TRBD1. The length of the CDR3 is 12 residues. V trimming: 7 bases; J trimming: 5 bases; junction bases outside the gene matches: 2. CDR3 DNA sequence: TGTGCCAGCAAAGGGACAGGGGAGACCCAGTACTTC. As protein: CASKGTGETQYF.